Shown below are 25 T cell receptor beta chains from a single sample sequenced in a study of cytomegalovirus exposure and HLA in healthy donors listed by TCRdb under 2017. Libraries were constructed by the immunoSEQ multiplex PCR assay. The immuneACCESS repertoire file appears here via TCRdb, limited to in-frame rearrangements. These files lack a portion of the clones; in checked studies, under half of the deficit traces to unresolved V genes, and the cause of the others is not known. Present in this sample are 120,000 or so clones, 88% of which were seen just once. Clones ranked in the top ten supply 4% to 5.5% of the sample. Sequenced material: PBMCs. Source of these receptors: a man aged 18 to 30 in good health and CMV-seropositive.

V is TRBV11-2 and J is TRBJ2-1, with 13 bases that match TRBD2. V gave up 4 bases and J gave up 9 bases; unmatched junction bases: 12. Looked up from germline, CDR1 is SGHAT and CDR2 is FQNNGV. There are 17 residues in the CDR3. CDR3 bases: TGTGCCAGCAGCTCATATCGTACTAGCGGGGGGGTAATTGAGCAGTTCTTC. It yields the protein CASSSYRTSGGVIEQFF.

The rearrangement links TRBV11-2 to TRBJ2-3; D call uncertain. Looked up from germline, CDR1 is SGHAT and CDR2 is FQNNGV. V gave up 0 bases and J gave up 4 bases, with 8 bases separating them. CDR3 length: 14 residues. Here the CDR3 DNA reads TGTGCCAGCAGCTTAGATCAGGCTGCAGATACGCAGTATTTT. Translating gives CASSLDQAADTQYF.

A single count supports this clone. The V and J genes are TRBV7-6 and TRBJ2-1, with TRBD1 as a possible D gene (5 bases). Germline V gene sequence: CDR1 SGHVS, CDR2 FNYEAQ. CDR3 size: 16 residues. V shed 1 base and J shed 4 bases, with 14 bases lying between them. As DNA, the CDR3 is TGTGCCAGCAGCTTAGTTTGGGGCTTGGGGTACAATGAGCAGTTCTTC. This encodes CASSLVWGLGYNEQFF.

V gene TRBV7-2 combines with J gene TRBJ1-4; TRBD1 matches at 8 bases. This CDR3 is 16 amino acids long. The ends lost 6 bases at V and 3 bases at J; junction bases unmatched: 9. Looked up from germline, CDR1 is SGHTA and CDR2 is FQGNSA. CDR3 protein: CASSPSGQGPNEKLFF. The DNA of the CDR3 is TGTGCCAGCAGTCCAAGTGGACAGGGACCTAATGAAAAACTGTTTTTT. Complete variable domain (other parts from reference TRBV7-2 and TRBJ1-4): GAGVSQSPSNKVTEKGKDVELRCDPISGHTALYWYRQSLGQGLEFLIYFQGNSAPDKSGLPSDRFSAERTGGSVSTLTIQRTQQEDSAVYLCASSPSGQGPNEKLFFGSGTQLSVL.

The genes are TRBV4-2 and TRBJ2-1, with D possibly matching TRBD1 (5 bases). This CDR3 region has 18 residues. V dropped 0 bases and J dropped 4 bases, with 19 bases sitting between them. Germline assignment: CDR1 LGHNA and CDR2 YNFKEQ. CDR3 bases: TGTGCCAGCAGCCAAGAGGGGTCCGCAGGGATCAGATACAATGAGCAGTTCTTC. Protein: CASSQEGSAGIRYNEQFF.

The chain has TRBV7-2 and TRBJ2-1; TRBD2 aligns across 9 bases. Germline CDR1 reads SGHTA; CDR2 reads FQGNSA. Trimming took 5 bases from V and 5 from J; bases not matched to a gene: 7. CDR3 length: 15 amino acids. The CDR3 nucleotides are TGTGCCAGCAGCCCAACTAGCGGGCCTCACAATGAGCAGTTCTTC. Encoded protein: CASSPTSGPHNEQFF.

The gene calls are TRBV27 and TRBJ2-3, with D unresolved. Between the trimmed V and J ends, which lost 8 bases and 7 bases, there was a span of 10 bases. Germline assignment: CDR1 MNHEY and CDR2 SMNVEV (reference sequence). The CDR3 is 11 residues long. CDR3 bases: TGTGCCAGCGTCCACACGAATACGCAGTATTTT. Protein: CASVHTNTQYF.

This clone was detected once. The chain carries TRBV30 and TRBJ2-7; tentative D call: TRBD1 (6 bases). This CDR3 is built from 16 residues. Trimming removed 0 bases at V and 6 bases at J, with 21 bases between. Looked up from germline, CDR1 is GTSNPN and CDR2 is SVGIG (reference sequence). DNA of the CDR3: TGTGCCTGGAGTGTAATTTTTTTGGCAGGGGATGGCGAGCAGTACTTC. This gives the protein CAWSVIFLAGDGEQYF.

The rearrangement joins TRBV10-3 to TRBJ2-7, with 15 bases matching TRBD2. With V trimmed by 3 bases and J by 6 bases, 9 bases remained unmatched. Germline V gene data show CDR1 as ENHRY and CDR2 as SYGVKD. The CDR3 spans 17 residues. DNA of the CDR3: TGTGCCATCAGTGAAGTTATGGGACTAGCGGGGGGAGGCGAGCAGTACTTC. Protein: CAISEVMGLAGGGEQYF.

The J gene is TRBJ2-5, the V gene TRBV11-2; no reliable D call. This CDR3 has 12 amino acids. V lost 5 bases and J lost 5, with 9 bases in between. The germline CDR1 and CDR2 sequences are SGHAT and FQNNGV. The CDR3 loop is CASSPGFETQYF. The CDR3 region has the DNA TGTGCCAGCAGCCCCGGGTTTGAGACCCAGTACTTC.

This rearrangement joins TRBV6-6 to TRBJ1-1; D is ambiguous. The ends were cut back, 0 bases at V and 5 bases at J, with 7 bases in the middle. The germline V gene has CDR1 MNHNY and CDR2 SVGAGI (reference sequence). The CDR3 spans 13 residues. In nucleotides, the CDR3 is TGTGCCAGCAGTTACTCGGTAGAAACTGAAGCTTTCTTT. Its translation is CASSYSVETEAFF.

The rearrangement joins TRBV6-1 to TRBJ1-4; D not resolved. Germline V CDR1 and CDR2: MNHNS, SASEGT. Trimming stripped 3 bases from V and 8 bases from J, with 22 bases between. This CDR3 spans 17 amino acids. The CDR3 DNA sequence: TGTGCCAGCAGTGACCCCACGAGGGCAGGTTCTTACGAAAAACTGTTTTTT. Amino acid sequence: CASSDPTRAGSYEKLFF.

The chain recombines TRBV7-9 with TRBJ2-1, with 7 nucleotides matching TRBD2. CDR1 is SEHNR, CDR2 FQNEAQ, per germline (reference sequence). The J segment lost 11 bases and the V segment lost 4 bases, leaving 11 bases of the junction unmatched. This CDR3 region has 14 residues. CDR3 sequence (DNA): TGTGCCAGCAGCTCAACGGGGGGACCCGATAAGCAGTTCTTC. Residues: CASSSTGGPDKQFF.

A single count supports this clone. V gene TRBV28 combines with J gene TRBJ1-2; 7 bases align to TRBD1. CDR1 and CDR2 (germline): MDHEN, SYDVKM. This CDR3 is built from 14 residues. V lost 8 bases, J lost 8 bases, and 14 bases stayed unmatched. CDR3 sequence reads: CASLLNRGTGGYTF. Here the CDR3 DNA reads TGTGCCAGCCTACTCAACAGGGGCACGGGAGGCTACACCTTC.

The V and J genes are TRBV7-9 and TRBJ1-6; 12 nucleotides align to TRBD1. The CDR3 spans 19 residues. Germline CDR1 is SEHNR and CDR2 is FQNEAQ (reference sequence). V lost 0 bases and J lost 10; bases outside the gene matches: 13. The CDR3 here is CASSLARGQGASQGSPLHF. CDR3 sequence (DNA): TGTGCCAGCAGCTTAGCCAGGGGACAGGGGGCGTCCCAAGGGTCACCCCTCCACTTT.

The J gene is TRBJ2-5, the V gene TRBV4-1, with D hard to call. This CDR3 region has 13 residues. The V and J ends lost 3 bases and 2 bases respectively, with 7 bases between them. The V gene's germline CDR1 is MGHRA and CDR2 YSYEKL. CDR3 nucleotides: TGCGCCAGCAGCCAGCGCCGGCAAGAGACCCAGTACTTC. This encodes CASSQRRQETQYF.

This clone was counted once. The CDR3 coding sequence is TGTGCCAGCAGTGTCGGACAGGACTACGAGCAGTACTTC. This gives the protein CASSVGQDYEQYF. The genes are TRBV27 and TRBJ2-7; 7 bases are a match to TRBD1. Trimming took 5 bases from V and 3 from J; bases not matched to a gene: 4. CDR1 and CDR2 (germline): MNHEY, SMNVEV (reference sequence). CDR3 size: 13 residues.

This clone was found once. The rearrangement joins TRBV2 to TRBJ2-7; 7 nucleotides agree with TRBD2. Germline CDR1 reads SNHLY; CDR2 reads FYNNEI. With 8 bases clipped from V and 2 bases from J, the junction kept 9 bases outside the gene matches. CDR3 length: 14 amino acids. In nucleotides, the CDR3 is TGTGCCAGCGTTCTAAGGGAGGGGACCTACGAGCAGTACTTC. Amino acid sequence: CASVLREGTYEQYF.

The rearrangement joins TRBV6-1 to TRBJ2-7, with a possible D match to TRBD1 (7 bases). Trimming took off 0 bases at V and 3 bases at J, with 12 bases between the two ends. Per germline, CDR1 MNHNS and CDR2 SASEGT. This CDR3 comprises 15 residues. The CDR3 sequence is CASSEADRTIYEQYF. The DNA of the CDR3 is TGTGCCAGCAGTGAAGCGGACAGGACTATCTACGAGCAGTACTTC.

The V and J genes are TRBV6-5 and TRBJ1-6, with TRBD1 identical over 8 bases. CDR1 and CDR2 (germline): MNHEY, SVGAGI. V was pared by 1 base and J by 7 bases, with 6 bases of the junction left unmatched. CDR3 size: 16 residues. Here the CDR3 reads CASSYFGQGTNSPLHF. The CDR3 region has the DNA TGTGCCAGCAGTTACTTTGGACAGGGTACAAATTCACCCCTCCACTTT.

The genes are TRBV7-8 and TRBJ1-2; no definite D call. With 5 bases removed from V and 2 bases from J, the gap between germline ends came to 9 bases. The V gene's germline CDR1 is SGHVS and CDR2 FQNEAQ. The CDR3 has 13 amino acids. For the CDR3, the DNA is TGTGCCAGCAGCGTAGGAGAAAACTATGGCTACACCTTC. It encodes CASSVGENYGYTF.

This clone was detected only a few times. CDR3 in amino acids: CASSLNTGTSVQETQYF. In DNA, the CDR3 is TGTGCCAGCTCACTAAATACCGGGACTAGCGTACAAGAGACCCAGTACTTC. V is TRBV18 and J is TRBJ2-5; TRBD2 matches at 10 bases. This CDR3 contains 17 residues. CDR1 and CDR2 from the germline V gene are KGHSH and LQKENI. J gave up 2 bases and V 4 bases, and 10 bases lay outside the gene matches.

J is TRBJ2-5 and V is TRBV4-2, with TRBD2 matching 9 bases. The CDR3 loop spans 17 amino acids. The J segment lost 5 bases and the V segment lost 0 bases, leaving 10 bases of the junction unmatched. Germline loops: CDR1 LGHNA, CDR2 YNFKEQ. CDR3 sequence: CASSQEPLSGGWETQYF. The CDR3 coding sequence is TGTGCCAGCAGCCAAGAACCTCTTAGCGGGGGATGGGAGACCCAGTACTTC.

This clone was detected a few times. The rearrangement joins TRBV5-4 to TRBJ2-7; D is undetermined. The V gene lost 3 bases and the J gene lost 9 bases, with 25 bases spanning the gap. The CDR3 has 16 amino acids. Germline values: CDR1 SGHNT, CDR2 YYREEE (reference sequence). The CDR3 loop is CASSSSPTVKSVAQYF. CDR3 coding DNA: TGTGCCAGCAGCTCCTCTCCCACCGTAAAATCAGTGGCGCAGTACTTC.

This clone was counted only a few times. The chain joins TRBV5-5 to TRBJ1-4, with D perhaps TRBD1 (5 bases). This CDR3 contains 16 residues. V dropped 3 bases and J dropped 0 bases, with 12 bases sitting between them. Germline V gene lookup returns CDR1 SGHKS and CDR2 YYEKEE (reference sequence). The CDR3 sequence: CASSSRQPATNEKLFF. CDR3 DNA sequence: TGTGCCAGCAGCTCGAGACAGCCAGCAACTAATGAAAAACTGTTTTTT.